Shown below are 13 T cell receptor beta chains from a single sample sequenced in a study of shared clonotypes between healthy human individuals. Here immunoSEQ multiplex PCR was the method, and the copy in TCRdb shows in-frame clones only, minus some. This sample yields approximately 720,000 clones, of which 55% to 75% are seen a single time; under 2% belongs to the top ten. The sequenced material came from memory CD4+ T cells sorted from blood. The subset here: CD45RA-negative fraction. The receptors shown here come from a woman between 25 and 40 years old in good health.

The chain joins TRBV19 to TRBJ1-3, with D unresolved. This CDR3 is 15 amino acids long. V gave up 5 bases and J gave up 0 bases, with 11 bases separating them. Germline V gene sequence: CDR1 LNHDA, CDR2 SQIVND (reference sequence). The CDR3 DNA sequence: TGTGCCAGTAGTCCCCTTCAGAGCTCTGGAAACACCATATATTTT. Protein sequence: CASSPLQSSGNTIYF.

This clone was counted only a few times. CDR3 sequence: CASSSPGLGNEKLFF. Here the CDR3 DNA reads TGTGCCAGCAGTTCACCGGGGCTGGGTAATGAAAAACTGTTTTTT. The V and J genes are TRBV28 and TRBJ1-4, with D perhaps TRBD1 (5 bases). CDR1 is MDHEN, CDR2 SYDVKM, per germline. This CDR3 region has 15 residues. V lost 4 bases to trimming and J lost 4 bases, with 13 bases between them.

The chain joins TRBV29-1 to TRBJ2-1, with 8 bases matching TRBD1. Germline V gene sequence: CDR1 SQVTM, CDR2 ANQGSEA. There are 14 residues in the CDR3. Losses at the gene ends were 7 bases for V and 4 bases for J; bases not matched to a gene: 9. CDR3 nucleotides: TGCAGCGCCGACCAGGGGGCCGTTTACAATGAGCAGTTCTTC. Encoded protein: CSADQGAVYNEQFF.

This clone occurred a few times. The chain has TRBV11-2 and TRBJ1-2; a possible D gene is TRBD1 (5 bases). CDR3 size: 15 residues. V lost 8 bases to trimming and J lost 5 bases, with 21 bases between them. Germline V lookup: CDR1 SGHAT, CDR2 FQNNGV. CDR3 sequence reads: CASETRLGGGYGYTF. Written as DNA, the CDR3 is TGTGCCAGCGAGACGAGGCTGGGGGGAGGGTATGGCTACACCTTC.

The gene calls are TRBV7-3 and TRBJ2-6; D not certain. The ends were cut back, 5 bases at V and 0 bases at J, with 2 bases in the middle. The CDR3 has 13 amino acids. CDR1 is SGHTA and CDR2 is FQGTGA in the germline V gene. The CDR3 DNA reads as TGTGCCAGCAGCCCCTCTGGGGCCAACGTCCTGACTTTC. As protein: CASSPSGANVLTF.

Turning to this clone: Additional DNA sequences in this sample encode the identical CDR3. DNA for the CDR3: TGTGCCAGCAGTGGACAGGGAAATAGCAATCAGCCCCAGCATTTT. This encodes CASSGQGNSNQPQHF. V gene TRBV2 combines with J gene TRBJ1-5, with 7 bases aligning to TRBD1. J was trimmed by 0 bases and V by 4 bases; bases with no gene match: 3. Germline V gives CDR1 SNHLY, CDR2 FYNNEI. The CDR3 is 15 residues long.

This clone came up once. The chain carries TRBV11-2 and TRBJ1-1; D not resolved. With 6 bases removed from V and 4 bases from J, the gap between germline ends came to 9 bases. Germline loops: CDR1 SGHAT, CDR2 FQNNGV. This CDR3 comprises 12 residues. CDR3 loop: CASSYPSTEAFF. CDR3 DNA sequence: TGTGCCAGCAGTTATCCTAGCACTGAAGCTTTCTTT.

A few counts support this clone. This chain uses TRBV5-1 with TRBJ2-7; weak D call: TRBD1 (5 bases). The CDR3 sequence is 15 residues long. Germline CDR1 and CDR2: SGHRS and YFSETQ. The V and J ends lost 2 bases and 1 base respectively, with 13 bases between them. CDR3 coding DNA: TGCGCCAGCAGCTTATCGGCAGGGTCGTCCTACGAGCAGTACTTC. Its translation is CASSLSAGSSYEQYF.

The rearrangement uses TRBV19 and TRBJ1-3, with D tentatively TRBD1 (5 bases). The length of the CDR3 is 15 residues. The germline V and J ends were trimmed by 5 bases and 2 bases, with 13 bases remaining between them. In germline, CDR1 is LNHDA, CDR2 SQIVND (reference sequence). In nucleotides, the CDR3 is TGTGCCAGTAGTTTGGGACTCGAAACTGGAAACACCATATATTTT. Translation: CASSLGLETGNTIYF. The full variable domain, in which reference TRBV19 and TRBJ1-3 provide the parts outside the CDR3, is DGGITQSPKYLFRKEGQNVTLSCEQNLNHDAMYWYRQDPGQGLRLIYYSQIVNDFQKGDIAEGYSVSREKKESFPLTVTSAQKNPTAFYLCASSLGLETGNTIYFGEGSWLTVV.

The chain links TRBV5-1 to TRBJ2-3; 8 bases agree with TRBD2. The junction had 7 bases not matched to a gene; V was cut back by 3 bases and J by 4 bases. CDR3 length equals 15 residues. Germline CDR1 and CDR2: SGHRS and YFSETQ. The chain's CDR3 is CASSSSGSRADTQYF. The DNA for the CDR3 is TGCGCCAGCAGCTCCAGCGGGAGTAGAGCAGATACGCAGTATTTT.

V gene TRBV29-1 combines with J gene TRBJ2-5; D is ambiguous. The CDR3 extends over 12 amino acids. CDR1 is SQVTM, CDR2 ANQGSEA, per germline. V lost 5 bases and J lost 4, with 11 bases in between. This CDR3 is CSVQTLGETQYF. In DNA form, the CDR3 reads TGCAGCGTTCAGACACTCGGAGAGACCCAGTACTTC. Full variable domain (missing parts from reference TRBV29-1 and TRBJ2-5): SAVISQKPSRDICQRGTSLTIQCQVDSQVTMMFWYRQQPGQSLTLIATANQGSEATYESGFVIDKFPISRPNLTFSTLTVSNMSPEDSSIYLCSVQTLGETQYFGPGTRLLVL.

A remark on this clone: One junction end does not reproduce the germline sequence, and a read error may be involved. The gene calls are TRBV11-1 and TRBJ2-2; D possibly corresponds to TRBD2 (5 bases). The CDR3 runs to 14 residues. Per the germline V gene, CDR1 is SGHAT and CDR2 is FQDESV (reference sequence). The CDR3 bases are TGTGCCAGCAGCCTAGCCCTATCCACCGGGGAGCTGTTTTTT. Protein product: CASSLALSTGELFF.

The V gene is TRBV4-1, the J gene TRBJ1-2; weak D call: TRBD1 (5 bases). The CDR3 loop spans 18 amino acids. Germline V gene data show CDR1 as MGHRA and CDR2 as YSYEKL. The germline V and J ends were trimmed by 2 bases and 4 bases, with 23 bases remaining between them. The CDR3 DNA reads TGCGCCAGCAGCCAACGACAGTTCACCCCCACACTTCTCTATGGCTACACCTTC. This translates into CASSQRQFTPTLLYGYTF.